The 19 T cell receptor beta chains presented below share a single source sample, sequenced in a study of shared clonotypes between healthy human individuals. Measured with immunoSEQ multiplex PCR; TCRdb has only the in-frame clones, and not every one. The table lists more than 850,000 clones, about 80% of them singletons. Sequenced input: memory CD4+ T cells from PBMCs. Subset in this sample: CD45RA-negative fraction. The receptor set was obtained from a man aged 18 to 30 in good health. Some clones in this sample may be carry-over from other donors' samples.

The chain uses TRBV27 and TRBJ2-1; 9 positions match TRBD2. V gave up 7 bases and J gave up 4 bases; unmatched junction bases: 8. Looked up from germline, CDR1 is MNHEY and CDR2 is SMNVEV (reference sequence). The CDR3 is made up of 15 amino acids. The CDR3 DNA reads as TGTGCCAGCAACGTCGGACTAGCGAGTTACAATGAGCAGTTCTTC. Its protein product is CASNVGLASYNEQFF.

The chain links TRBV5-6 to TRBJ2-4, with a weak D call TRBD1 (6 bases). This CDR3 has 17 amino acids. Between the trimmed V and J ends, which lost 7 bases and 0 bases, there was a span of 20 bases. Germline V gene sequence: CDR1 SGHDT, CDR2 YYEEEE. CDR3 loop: CASDGQPTMIAKNIQYF. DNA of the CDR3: TGTGCCAGCGACGGACAGCCCACCATGATAGCCAAAAACATTCAGTACTTC.

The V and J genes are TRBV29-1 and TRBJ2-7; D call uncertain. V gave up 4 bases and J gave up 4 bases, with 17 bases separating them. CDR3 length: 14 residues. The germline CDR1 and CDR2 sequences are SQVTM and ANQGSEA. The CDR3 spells CSVAPQLGQYEQYF. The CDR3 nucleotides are TGCAGCGTTGCCCCCCAGCTAGGTCAGTACGAGCAGTACTTC.

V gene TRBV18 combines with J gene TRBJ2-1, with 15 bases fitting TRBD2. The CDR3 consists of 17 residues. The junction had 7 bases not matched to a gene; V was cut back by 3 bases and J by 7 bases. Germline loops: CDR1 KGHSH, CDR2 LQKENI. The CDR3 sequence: CASSPPGLAGGLNEQFF. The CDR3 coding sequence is TGTGCCAGCTCACCTCCGGGACTAGCGGGAGGATTAAATGAGCAGTTCTTC.

The CDR3 DNA is TGTGCCAGCAGCTTAGCGAGGGTGGGGGGATTGAACACTGAAGCTTTCTTT. Residues: CASSLARVGGLNTEAFF. The chain combines TRBV7-2 with TRBJ1-1; TRBD1 is a possible D gene (5 bases). This CDR3 spans 17 amino acids. V was pared by 0 bases and J by 0 bases, with 14 bases between. Germline CDR1 and CDR2: SGHTA and FQGNSA. Looking up the rest from reference TRBV7-2 and TRBJ1-1 gives the full variable domain: GAGVSQSPSNKVTEKGKDVELRCDPISGHTALYWYRQSLGQGLEFLIYFQGNSAPDKSGLPSDRFSAERTGGSVSTLTIQRTQQEDSAVYLCASSLARVGGLNTEAFFGQGTRLTVV.

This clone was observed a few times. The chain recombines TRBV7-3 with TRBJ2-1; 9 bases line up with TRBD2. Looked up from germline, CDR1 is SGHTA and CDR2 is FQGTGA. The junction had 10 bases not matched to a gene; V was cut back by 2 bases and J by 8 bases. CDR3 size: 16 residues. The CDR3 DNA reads TGTGCCAGCAGCTTAGGCAGGGCGGGAGGGCCCTATGAGCAGTTCTTC. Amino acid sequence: CASSLGRAGGPYEQFF.

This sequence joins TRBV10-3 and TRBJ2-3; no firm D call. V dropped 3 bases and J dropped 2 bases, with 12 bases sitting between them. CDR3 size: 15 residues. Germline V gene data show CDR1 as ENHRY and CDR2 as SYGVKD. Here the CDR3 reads CAISDQTPTTDTQYF. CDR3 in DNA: TGTGCCATCAGTGATCAGACGCCAACCACAGATACGCAGTATTTT.

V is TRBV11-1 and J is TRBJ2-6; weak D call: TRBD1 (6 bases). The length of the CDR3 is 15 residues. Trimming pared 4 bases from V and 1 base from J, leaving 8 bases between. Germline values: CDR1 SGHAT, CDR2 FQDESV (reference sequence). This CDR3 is CASSYTGSGANVLTF. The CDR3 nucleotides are TGTGCCAGCAGCTATACAGGGTCTGGGGCCAACGTCCTGACTTTC.

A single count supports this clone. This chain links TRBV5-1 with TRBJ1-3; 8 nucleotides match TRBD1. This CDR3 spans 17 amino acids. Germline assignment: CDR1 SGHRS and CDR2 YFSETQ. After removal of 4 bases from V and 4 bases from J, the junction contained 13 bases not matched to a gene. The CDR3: CASSMEVIGQGGNTIYF. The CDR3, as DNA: TGCGCCAGCAGCATGGAAGTTATCGGACAGGGCGGAAACACCATATATTTT.

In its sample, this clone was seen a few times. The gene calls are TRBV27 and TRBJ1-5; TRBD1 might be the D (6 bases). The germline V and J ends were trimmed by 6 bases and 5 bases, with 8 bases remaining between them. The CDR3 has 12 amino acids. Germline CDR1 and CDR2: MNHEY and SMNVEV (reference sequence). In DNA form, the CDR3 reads TGTGCCAGCAGGAACAGGGATCAGCCCCAGCATTTT. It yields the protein CASRNRDQPQHF.

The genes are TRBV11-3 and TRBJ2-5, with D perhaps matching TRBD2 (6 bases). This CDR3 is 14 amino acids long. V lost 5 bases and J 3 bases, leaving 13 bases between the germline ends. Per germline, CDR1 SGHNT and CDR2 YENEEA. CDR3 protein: CASSPAGGEETQYF. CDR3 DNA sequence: TGTGCCAGCAGCCCTGCGGGCGGGGAAGAGACCCAGTACTTC.

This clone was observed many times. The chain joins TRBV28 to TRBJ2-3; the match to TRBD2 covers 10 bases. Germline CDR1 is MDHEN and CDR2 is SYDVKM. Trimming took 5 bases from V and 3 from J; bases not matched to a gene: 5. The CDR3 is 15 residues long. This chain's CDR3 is CASSRTSGLTDTQYF. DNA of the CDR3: TGTGCCAGCAGTCGGACTAGCGGACTGACAGATACGCAGTATTTT.

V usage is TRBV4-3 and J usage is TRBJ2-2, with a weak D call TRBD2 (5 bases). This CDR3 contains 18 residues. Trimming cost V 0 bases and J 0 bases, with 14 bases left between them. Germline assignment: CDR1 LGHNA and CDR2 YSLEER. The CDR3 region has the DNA TGCGCCAGCAGCCAAGAAGTCCAGCGGATTACGAACACCGGGGAGCTGTTTTTT. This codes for CASSQEVQRITNTGELFF.

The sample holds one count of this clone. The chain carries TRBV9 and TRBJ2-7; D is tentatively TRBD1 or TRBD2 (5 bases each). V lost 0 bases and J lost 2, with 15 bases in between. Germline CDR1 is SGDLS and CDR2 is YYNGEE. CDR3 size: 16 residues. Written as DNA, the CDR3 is TGTGCCAGCAGCGTAGGGGACCGAGGCACACCCTACGAGCAGTACTTC. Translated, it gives CASSVGDRGTPYEQYF.

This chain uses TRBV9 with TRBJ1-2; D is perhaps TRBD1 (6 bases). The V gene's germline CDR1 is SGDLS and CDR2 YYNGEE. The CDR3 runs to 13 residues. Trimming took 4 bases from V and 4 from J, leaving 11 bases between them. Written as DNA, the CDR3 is TGTGCCAGCAGCCCCGGGGGCGGCTATGGCTACACCTTC. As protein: CASSPGGGYGYTF.

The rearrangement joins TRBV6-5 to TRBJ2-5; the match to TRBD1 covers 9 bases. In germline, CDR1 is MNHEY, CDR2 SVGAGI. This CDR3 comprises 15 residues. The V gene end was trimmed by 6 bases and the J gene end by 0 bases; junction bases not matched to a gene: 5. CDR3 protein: CASSRQGVDQETQYF. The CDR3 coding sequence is TGTGCCAGCAGCCGACAGGGGGTGGACCAAGAGACCCAGTACTTC.

For the CDR3, the DNA is TGTGCCAGTACTCTAACCCGGAGCGGGTCCCCCTACAATGAGCAGTTCTTC. Amino acids: CASTLTRSGSPYNEQFF. The gene calls are TRBV19 and TRBJ2-1, with D possibly matching TRBD2 (6 bases). The germline V and J ends were trimmed by 7 bases and 2 bases, with 21 bases remaining between them. This CDR3 comprises 17 residues. Germline V CDR1 and CDR2: LNHDA, SQIVND (reference sequence).

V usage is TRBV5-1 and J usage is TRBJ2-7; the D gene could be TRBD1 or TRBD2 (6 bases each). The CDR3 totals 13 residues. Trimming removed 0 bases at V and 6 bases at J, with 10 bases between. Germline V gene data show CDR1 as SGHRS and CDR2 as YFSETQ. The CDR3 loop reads CASSLEGGSEQYF. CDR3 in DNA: TGCGCCAGCAGCTTGGAGGGGGGCAGCGAGCAGTACTTC.

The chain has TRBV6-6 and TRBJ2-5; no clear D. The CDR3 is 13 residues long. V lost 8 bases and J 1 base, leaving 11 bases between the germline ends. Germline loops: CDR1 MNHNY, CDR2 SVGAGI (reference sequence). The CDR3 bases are TGTGCCAGCGGATCGCGGCTCCAAGAGACCCAGTACTTC. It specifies CASGSRLQETQYF.